This T cell receptor (beta chain) was sequenced during a study of blood T cells in healthy people across ages (dated by TCRdb to between 2015 and 2016). As for the study more broadly: Template switching captured roughly one uniquely barcoded TCR beta cDNA molecule per two T cells in model experiments. The study measured age-related changes in TCR beta repertoire diversity using deep sequencing normalized with unique cDNA molecular identifiers. The donors were divided into four age groups: young (average roughly 15 years), middle-aged (approximately 42), aged (roughly 60) and long-lived (around 87). To avoid experimental bias, donors of different ages were spread randomly across the sequencing lanes. For two donors (one aged 18 to 30 and one aged 80 or older), the study analyzed two additional independent replicas of 1 million unique cDNA reads from the same blood draw. Overall study outcomes, separate from this receptor: As age increased, observed TCR beta diversity per million T cells dropped in a roughly linear way, and a significant reduction was already evident by age 40. Because donor CMV infection status was unknown, age-related changes in expanded clonotypes were potentially confounded. The percentage of naive T cells measured by flow cytometry correlated strongly with observed TCR beta diversity. Conclusive comparison of naive and antigen-experienced compartments was prevented by the profiling of bulk unsorted PBMCs. Estimates of total diversity based on one million sequenced T cells were regarded as lower bounds and as underestimates. Compared with the aged group, the long-lived group had more naive CD4+ T cells, fewer expanded clones and increased TCR diversity, a pattern suggesting age selection.

Systemically healthy Caucasian individuals from Russia, 39 in total and aged roughly 6 to 100 years, were included as donors. Around 9.8 milliliters of peripheral blood were collected from each donor into EDTA-treated Vacutainer tubes. PBMCs were isolated by Ficoll-Paque density-gradient centrifugation, with at least 6 million obtained per sample. Total RNA was extracted from PBMCs with Trizol reagent, with at least 6 micrograms obtained per sample. For every donor, an aliquot of PBMCs went through flow cytometry to measure the percentages of naive CD45RAhigh/CD27high T cells. The germline V gene specifies SGHRS as CDR1 and YFSETQ as CDR2. V is pared back by 0 bases and J by 11 bases, with 11 bases lying between the germline termini. CDR3 length: 12 amino acids, cysteine to phenylalanine. Only the CDR3 DNA is retained, 36 bases long and in frame from the first base. Library generation was performed with 5' RACE. The reads were generated on an Illumina HiSeq 2500. A second about 7 to 11 cycle PCR used a sample-barcoded 5' primer and a J-beta primer mix. Each TCR beta cDNA molecule received a unique molecular identifier from a template-switch 5' adaptor carrying 12 random nucleotides. Each sample yielded at least 3 million CDR3-containing paired-end reads. All of the RNA was converted into first-strand cDNA using the Mint cDNA synthesis kit, with a TRBC-specific oligonucleotide serving as the primer. Following uracil-DNA glycosylase treatment, all cDNA underwent a first 18-cycle PCR with the universal primers M1SS and BC2_uni_R. In the original analysis: For normalization, 1 million high-quality reads, each with a distinct molecular identifier, were randomly selected from each sample. Reads sharing molecular identifiers were discarded rather than binned into consensus sequences. MiTCR, set to a Q25 quality threshold and the strictest error-elimination algorithm, was used for CDR3 identification, clonotype clustering and error correction. Lower-bound total TCR beta diversity was estimated with a nonparametric unseen species model using Euler transformation. In TCRdb, the public reads were trimmed at Q25 with fastp and aligned with MiXCR, with productive beta chains retained. Records with the same CDR3 protein are collapsed into one entry carrying the most frequent genes and DNA. The V and J calls and clone size are TCRdb's, not the authors'. The sample records around 1,500,000 distinct CDR3 sequences, about 40% of which are singletons. The ten largest make up 7.9% of the sample.

A remark on this clonotype: There is no known antigen for this receptor. It has no much larger one-base neighbor in the sample; base qualities were not kept.

Rearrangement joined TRBV5-1 to TRBJ1-2; the D gene cannot be named for sure. The sequenced sample consisted of blood. This TCR derives from a woman between 18 and 29 years old in good health. The CDR3 is CASSLELSLYTF. The sequence in DNA is TGCGCCAGCAGCTTGGAGCTGTCCTTATACACCTTC.